This T cell receptor beta chain was identified during a study of neurological immune-mediated disorders. By 5'RACE with 10-nucleotide random UMIs, the cDNA was made. TCRdb processed the 5' RACE reads anew with MiXCR; each CDR3 protein has one entry. The sample carries some 49,000 distinct CDR3 sequences, about an eighth recorded once. Findings and limits, study-wide: HTLV-1-associated myelopathy had the most TCR clonal expansion, whereas multiple sclerosis had the least (lower than in healthy controls). Private repertoires in all groups were suggested by the absence of shared CDR3 amino acid sequences among expanded clones across subjects.

This clonotype was seen repeatedly, ten times or more. What it recognizes is unknown. Time point reported: longitudinal time-point 2. PBMCs stored at -80 C, 2 million in total, were the source of the unsorted libraries. The CDR3 consists of 16 residues. Looked up from germline, CDR1 is LGHDT and CDR2 is YNNKEL (reference sequence). The J segment lost 6 bases and the V segment lost 2 bases, leaving 7 bases of the junction unmatched. This clonotype was sampled from a male donor with HTLV-1-associated myelopathy (HAM/TSP). Sequencing was done on a sample of PBMCs. The chain combines TRBV3-1 with TRBJ2-1, with 10 bases identical to TRBD2. This CDR3 reads CASSQFRTSGTNEQFF. For the CDR3, the DNA is TGTGCCAGCAGCCAATTCCGGACTAGCGGAACCAATGAGCAGTTCTTC.